This T cell receptor (beta chain) was identified during a study of T cells in Graves' hyperthyroidism and ophthalmopathy. Inclusion characteristics of ophthalmopathy patients comprised a Clinical Activity Score of at least 3, a NOSPECS grade of at least 4, and duration under 3 months. The germline V and J ends were trimmed by 7 bases and 2 bases, with 6 bases remaining between them. The CDR3 runs to 13 residues. In germline, CDR1 is MNHEY, CDR2 SVGEGT. TCR beta CDR3 sequences were amplified from RNA transcripts. Initially, a first-round RT-PCR of the TCR CDR3 employed the HTBI primer set. TCRdb reprocessed the multiplex PCR reads via MiXCR and lists one record per CDR3 protein. Of about 600,000 distinct CDR3 sequences listed, around 15% are singletons.

V gene TRBV6-2 or TRBV6-3 combines with J gene TRBJ2-6; D remains ambiguous. The sample consisted of blood. The sequence was obtained from a woman aged 40 to 49 with Graves' ophthalmopathy. Written as DNA, the CDR3 is TGTGCCAGCACCAGGACTGGGGCCAACGTCCTGACTTTC. It translates to CASTRTGANVLTF.